The clone carrying this TCR beta chain was detected only a few times. Its antigen remains unknown. The sample originates from a study of T cell repertoires in cytomegalovirus infection. Study-wide context: Use of recently identified HLA-C-restricted and well-studied HLA-B-restricted CMV epitopes was part of the study.

TCRdb processed the reads anew with MiXCR; each CDR3 protein has one entry. Here the sample spans 400,000 to 600,000 distinct CDR3 sequences, about 42% being singletons. Findings and limits, study-wide: The response measured ex vivo was dominated by TCR beta clonotypes (HLA-C-restricted and CMV-specific).

This CDR3 region has 13 residues. Trimming took 3 bases from V and 8 from J; bases not matched to a gene: 2. Germline V gives CDR1 SGHTA, CDR2 FQGNSA. The chain is built from TRBV7-2 and TRBJ2-1, with 9 bases fitting TRBD2. The sequence was collected from a human donor in good health (CMV status not recorded). Some clones in this sample may be carry-over from other donors' samples. The sample consisted of cultured PBMCs, taken from culture after CMV antigen stimulation. The CDR3 DNA is TGTGCCAGCAGCTTCGCTAGCGGGGATGAGCAGTTCTTC. Protein sequence: CASSFASGDEQFF. Combining the CDR3 with reference TRBV7-2 and TRBJ2-1 gives the whole variable domain GAGVSQSPSNKVTEKGKDVELRCDPISGHTALYWYRQSLGQGLEFLIYFQGNSAPDKSGLPSDRFSAERTGGSVSTLTIQRTQQEDSAVYLCASSFASGDEQFFGPGTRLTVL.